Here is one T cell receptor beta chain with its context. What it recognizes is unknown. This CDR3 is built from 15 residues. Trimming stripped 4 bases from V and 2 bases from J, with 14 bases between. CDR1 is LGHNA and CDR2 is YNFKEQ in the germline V gene. These data belong to a study of beta chain features in type 1 diabetes. The authors took one heparinised blood draw, averaging roughly 100 mL, from each donor. Purity exceeding 98% was reached by all sorted populations. Findings and caveats of the study: Naive, central memory and regulatory TCRB repertoires appeared more similar among patients than healthy donors.

The sequenced template was cDNA made from the entire isolated RNA. This table comes from immunoSEQ multiplex PCR, and its TCRdb copy is limited to in-frame clones, with some not included. The top ten hold around 1.2% of the sample, which has approximately 150,000 clones, over 9.5% seen once. The chain combines TRBV4-2 with TRBJ2-5; maybe TRBD1 (6 bases). The TCR originated in a man aged 18 to 35 in good health. Input material: naive CD4+ T cells from blood. In DNA form, the CDR3 reads TGTGCCAGCAGCCCACAGGGCCCGGGACAAGAGACCCAGTACTTC. Translation: CASSPQGPGQETQYF.